A selection of T cell receptor beta chains follows, all from one sample in a study of a mutant IDH1 vaccine in newly diagnosed glioma. No antigen is known for these receptors. TCRdb's copy holds only in-frame clones and misses some; the assay was immunoSEQ multiplex PCR. The repertoire holds some 50,000 clones, with 65% as singletons. This material consisted of peripheral blood mononuclear cells (PBMCs), taken from a glioma patient whose treatment included an IDH1 peptide vaccine. The receptors were sampled from a man aged 35-49 years with glioma. Some clones in this sample may be carry-over from other donors' samples. Each CDR3 is given with its conserved first and last residue. Fields, in order: J gene, D gene, V gene, clone size, CDR3 DNA, CDR3 protein. The D gene is left open where the match is weak. Where a row states a size, it is once, few, many or the class of an expanded clone; other rows omit it.

j_call: TRBJ2-3
d_call: NA
v_call: TRBV7-9
clone_size: NA
cdr3_nt: TGTGCCAGCAGCTTTCTCGGTGATACGCAGTATTTT
cdr3_aa: CASSFLGDTQYF

j_call: TRBJ2-7
d_call: NA
v_call: TRBV19
clone_size: NA
cdr3_nt: TGTGCCAGTAGTTCTATCTCGACAGGAGTTTCCTACGAGCAGTACTTC
cdr3_aa: CASSSISTGVSYEQYF

j_call: TRBJ2-2
d_call: TRBD1
v_call: TRBV6-5
clone_size: NA
cdr3_nt: TGTGCCACCTGGACAGGGCCCACCGGGGAGCTGTTTTTT
cdr3_aa: CATWTGPTGELFF

j_call: TRBJ1-6
d_call: TRBD1
v_call: TRBV6-5
clone_size: NA
cdr3_nt: TGTGCCAGCGTAAGGCTGACAGGGGCTAATTCACCCCTCCACTTT
cdr3_aa: CASVRLTGANSPLHF

j_call: TRBJ2-5
d_call: NA
v_call: TRBV5-4
clone_size: NA
cdr3_nt: TGTGCCAGCAGCTTCGGGGCCCTGAACCAAGAGACCCAGTACTTC
cdr3_aa: CASSFGALNQETQYF

j_call: TRBJ2-3
d_call: NA
v_call: TRBV4-2
clone_size: NA
cdr3_nt: TGTGCCAGCAGCCAAGATTTAGGGGCCTTCACAGATACGCAGTATTTT
cdr3_aa: CASSQDLGAFTDTQYF

j_call: TRBJ2-1
d_call: NA
v_call: TRBV18
clone_size: NA
cdr3_nt: TGTGCCAGCTCAACCAGGGTAGCGAACTACAATGAGCAGTTCTTC
cdr3_aa: CASSTRVANYNEQFF

j_call: TRBJ1-5
d_call: NA
v_call: TRBV18
clone_size: NA
cdr3_nt: TGTGCCAGCTCACCGGGGGCCAATAGCAATCAGCCCCAGCATTTT
cdr3_aa: CASSPGANSNQPQHF

j_call: TRBJ2-1
d_call: NA
v_call: TRBV7-9
clone_size: NA
cdr3_nt: TGTGCCAGCAGTCCCGCCGCGAGGCGGGACGCCAACAATGAGCAGTTCTTC
cdr3_aa: CASSPAARRDANNEQFF

j_call: TRBJ2-5
d_call: NA
v_call: TRBV7-2
clone_size: few
cdr3_nt: TGTGCCAGCAGCTTAGGGGGGTTAGGTGTAGAGACCCAGTACTTC
cdr3_aa: CASSLGGLGVETQYF

j_call: TRBJ2-2
d_call: TRBD1
v_call: TRBV6-5
clone_size: few
cdr3_nt: TGTGCCAGCAGTTACTCGGGACAGGGGAACACCGGGGAGCTGTTTTTT
cdr3_aa: CASSYSGQGNTGELFF

j_call: TRBJ1-1
d_call: NA
v_call: TRBV6-5
clone_size: NA
cdr3_nt: TGTGCCAGCAGGAACATTCAGCGAAATGTAGCTTTCTTT
cdr3_aa: CASRNIQRNVAFF

j_call: TRBJ1-5
d_call: NA
v_call: TRBV7-8
clone_size: NA
cdr3_nt: TGTGCCAGCAGTTACCTCTCCGGGGGCAATCAGCCCCAGCATTTT
cdr3_aa: CASSYLSGGNQPQHF

j_call: TRBJ2-7
d_call: TRBD1
v_call: TRBV4-1
clone_size: NA
cdr3_nt: TGCGCCAGCAGCCCAAGACAGGGTGCCTACGAGCAGTACTTC
cdr3_aa: CASSPRQGAYEQYF

j_call: TRBJ2-2
d_call: TRBD2
v_call: TRBV10-3
clone_size: NA
cdr3_nt: TGTGCCATCAGTGTAGTGCGAGCGGGGGCCACCGGGGAGCTGTTTTTT
cdr3_aa: CAISVVRAGATGELFF

j_call: TRBJ1-1
d_call: NA
v_call: TRBV7-6
clone_size: NA
cdr3_nt: TGTGCCAGCAGCTTAACGGATCAGTCCGGGGGTATGGCTGAAGCTTTCTTT
cdr3_aa: CASSLTDQSGGMAEAFF

j_call: TRBJ2-7
d_call: TRBD2
v_call: TRBV28
clone_size: NA
cdr3_nt: TGTGCCAGCAGTCCCTCTTTCGTGGCTAGCGGGGGGGGAAACCCCTACGAGCAGTACTTC
cdr3_aa: CASSPSFVASGGGNPYEQYF

j_call: TRBJ2-2
d_call: NA
v_call: TRBV5-4
clone_size: NA
cdr3_nt: TGTGCCAGCAGCTGGGACACCAACACCGGGGAGCTGTTTTTT
cdr3_aa: CASSWDTNTGELFF

j_call: TRBJ2-3
d_call: TRBD2
v_call: TRBV29-1
clone_size: NA
cdr3_nt: TGCAGCGCGATATTAGCGGGGATCACAGATACGCAGTATTTT
cdr3_aa: CSAILAGITDTQYF

j_call: TRBJ1-3
d_call: NA
v_call: TRBV4-3
clone_size: once
cdr3_nt: TGCGCCAGCAGCCAAGATCTCTCTGGAAACACCATATATTTT
cdr3_aa: CASSQDLSGNTIYF

j_call: TRBJ1-1
d_call: NA
v_call: TRBV5-4
clone_size: few
cdr3_nt: TGTGCCAGCAGCCGGATCACCGTTAACACTGAAGCTTTCTTT
cdr3_aa: CASSRITVNTEAFF

j_call: TRBJ2-6
d_call: NA
v_call: TRBV4-1
clone_size: NA
cdr3_nt: TGCGCCAGCAGCCAAGCGATAGGGGGCTCTGGGGCCAACGTCCTGACTTTC
cdr3_aa: CASSQAIGGSGANVLTF

j_call: TRBJ2-7
d_call: TRBD1
v_call: TRBV11-2
clone_size: NA
cdr3_nt: TGTGCCAGCAGCCAAATCAGAGGTACAGGGGTAGCCTACGAGCAGTACTTC
cdr3_aa: CASSQIRGTGVAYEQYF

j_call: TRBJ2-7
d_call: NA
v_call: TRBV6-1
clone_size: NA
cdr3_nt: TGTGCCAGCAGTAATCTACAGTCCTACGAGCAGTACTTC
cdr3_aa: CASSNLQSYEQYF

j_call: TRBJ2-7
d_call: NA
v_call: TRBV5-1
clone_size: NA
cdr3_nt: TGCGCCAGCAGCTTACAGACAGATTCCTACGAGCAGTACTTC
cdr3_aa: CASSLQTDSYEQYF

j_call: TRBJ1-4
d_call: NA
v_call: TRBV25-1
clone_size: few
cdr3_nt: TGTGCCAGCAGTGGAACATGGGGGACGGAAAAACTGTTTTTT
cdr3_aa: CASSGTWGTEKLFF

j_call: TRBJ1-5
d_call: TRBD1
v_call: TRBV2
clone_size: once
cdr3_nt: TGTGCCAGCAGTGAAGGATACAGGGGGACAAGCAATCAGCCCCAGCATTTT
cdr3_aa: CASSEGYRGTSNQPQHF

j_call: TRBJ2-3
d_call: TRBD2
v_call: TRBV19
clone_size: NA
cdr3_nt: TGTGCCAGTAGTATCGCTACGACTAGCGGGGCGCAGTATTTT
cdr3_aa: CASSIATTSGAQYF

j_call: TRBJ1-2
d_call: TRBD1
v_call: TRBV4-1
clone_size: few
cdr3_nt: TGCGCCAGCAGCCTTGTCAACAGGGGCGAAGGCTACACCTTC
cdr3_aa: CASSLVNRGEGYTF

j_call: TRBJ1-2
d_call: NA
v_call: TRBV10-3
clone_size: once
cdr3_nt: TGTGCCATCAGTGTTGGCCAAGGCTATGGCTACACCTTC
cdr3_aa: CAISVGQGYGYTF

j_call: TRBJ2-1
d_call: NA
v_call: TRBV5-8
clone_size: NA
cdr3_nt: TGTGCCAGCAGCTGGGGGCAAGGGACTCACTCTAATGAGCAGTTCTTC
cdr3_aa: CASSWGQGTHSNEQFF

j_call: TRBJ2-7
d_call: NA
v_call: TRBV29-1
clone_size: few
cdr3_nt: TGCAGCGTTGCTAGGGGAAAGATGCTTAGCGAGCAGTACTTC
cdr3_aa: CSVARGKMLSEQYF

j_call: TRBJ2-7
d_call: NA
v_call: TRBV21-1
clone_size: NA
cdr3_nt: TGTGCCAGCAGCACGGGGACAAGGGATACCTACGAGCAGTACTTC
cdr3_aa: CASSTGTRDTYEQYF

j_call: TRBJ2-6
d_call: NA
v_call: TRBV5-4
clone_size: NA
cdr3_nt: TGTGCCAGCACCGACGGTGGTGGGGCCAACGTCCTGACTTTC
cdr3_aa: CASTDGGGANVLTF

j_call: TRBJ2-7
d_call: NA
v_call: TRBV6-1
clone_size: NA
cdr3_nt: TGTGCCAGCAGTACAACAGGGCCCTACGAGCAGTACTTC
cdr3_aa: CASSTTGPYEQYF

j_call: TRBJ2-3
d_call: TRBD1
v_call: TRBV6-1
clone_size: NA
cdr3_nt: TGTGCCAGCAGTGAAGGAGACAGGGGGCAGTATTTT
cdr3_aa: CASSEGDRGQYF

j_call: TRBJ2-1
d_call: TRBD2
v_call: TRBV19
clone_size: NA
cdr3_nt: TGTGCCAGTAGTATTAGCGGGGGCTCCTACAATGAGCAGTTCTTC
cdr3_aa: CASSISGGSYNEQFF

j_call: TRBJ1-1
d_call: TRBD1
v_call: TRBV7-6
clone_size: NA
cdr3_nt: TGTGCCAGCCGACAGGGAACGAACACTGAAGCTTTCTTT
cdr3_aa: CASRQGTNTEAFF

j_call: TRBJ2-5
d_call: TRBD2
v_call: TRBV7-9
clone_size: NA
cdr3_nt: TGTGCCAGCAGCTTCCCCGGGACTAGCTACGAGACCCAGTACTTC
cdr3_aa: CASSFPGTSYETQYF

j_call: TRBJ2-3
d_call: NA
v_call: TRBV7-2
clone_size: NA
cdr3_nt: TGTGCCAGCAGCTTTCGGCTAGGACGCACAGATACGCAGTATTTT
cdr3_aa: CASSFRLGRTDTQYF